The 18 T cell receptor beta chains below were found in one sample sequenced in a study of human versus mouse CDR3 diversity and MHC coevolution. Method: immunoSEQ multiplex PCR; TCRdb's copy keeps in-frame clones and lacks some. Among about 77,000 clones listed, approximately 90% were seen once. The sample consisted of naive CD4+ T cells from blood. Subset defined: CD45RO-negative CD62L-positive naive CD4 T cells. The receptors shown here come from a person aged 25 to 69 in good health.

This rearrangement joins TRBV4-1 to TRBJ2-1, with 11 bases matching TRBD2. Trimming took 4 bases from V and 8 from J; bases not matched to a gene: 28. The V gene's germline CDR1 is MGHRA and CDR2 YSYEKL. This CDR3 has 22 amino acids. The CDR3 spells CASSRKVTTGLDASGGPYEQFF. The CDR3 nucleotides are TGCGCCAGCAGCCGAAAAGTAACCACGGGCCTGGATGCTAGCGGGGGGCCCTATGAGCAGTTCTTC.

The V call is TRBV7-9, the J call TRBJ1-1; TRBD1 matches 9 bases. The V gene end was trimmed by 10 bases and the J gene end by 6 bases; junction bases not matched to a gene: 15. Germline CDR1 and CDR2: SEHNR and FQNEAQ (reference sequence). The CDR3 has 15 residues. The CDR3 spells CAIGLTGGGGSEAFF. For the CDR3, the DNA is TGTGCCATCGGGCTTACAGGGGGCGGGGGGTCTGAAGCTTTCTTT.

V and J are TRBV6-6 and TRBJ1-1; 9 nucleotides align to TRBD1. Germline V gene lookup returns CDR1 MNHNY and CDR2 SVGAGI (reference sequence). The CDR3 sequence is 16 residues long. V shed 5 bases and J 1 base; nucleotides not matched to a gene: 8. CDR3 nucleotide sequence: TGTGCCAGCAGTCCCGCTGAACAGGGGGCGAACACTGAAGCTTTCTTT. Its translation: CASSPAEQGANTEAFF.

This chain links TRBV7-9 with TRBJ2-7; 7 bases fit TRBD2. Germline values: CDR1 SEHNR, CDR2 FQNEAQ (reference sequence). The trim removed 5 bases at V and 3 bases at J, leaving 13 bases unmatched. The CDR3 consists of 16 residues. The CDR3 nucleotides are TGTGCCAGCAGCGGGGCCTCGGGTAGCGGGTACTACGAGCAGTACTTC. This gives the protein CASSGASGSGYYEQYF. Combining the CDR3 with reference TRBV7-9 and TRBJ2-7 gives the whole variable domain DTGVSQNPRHKITKRGQNVTFRCDPISEHNRLYWYRQTLGQGPEFLTYFQNEAQLEKSRLLSDRFSAERPKGSFSTLEIQRTEQGDSAMYLCASSGASGSGYYEQYFGPGTRLTVT.

This clone was detected only once. Other DNA sequences of this sample code for an identical CDR3. This chain links TRBV19 with TRBJ1-1; weak D call: TRBD1 (5 bases). CDR1 is LNHDA and CDR2 is SQIVND in the germline V gene (reference sequence). V was pared by 9 bases and J by 2 bases, with 25 bases between. The CDR3 extends over 17 amino acids. This chain's CDR3 is CASTQLLRSGKNTEAFF. The CDR3 nucleotides read TGTGCCAGCACGCAGCTACTACGCTCAGGGAAAAACACTGAAGCTTTCTTT.

V gene TRBV7-8 combines with J gene TRBJ2-5; 11 nucleotides line up with TRBD2. The CDR3 has 17 residues. Losses at the gene ends were 1 base for V and 1 base for J; bases not matched to a gene: 5. CDR1 and CDR2 from the germline V gene are SGHVS and FQNEAQ. This CDR3 reads CASSLGLGTSGQETQYF. The CDR3, as DNA: TGTGCCAGCAGCTTAGGGCTCGGGACTAGCGGCCAAGAGACCCAGTACTTC.

The chain joins TRBV30 to TRBJ1-1; D is possibly TRBD1 (6 bases). Germline CDR1 is GTSNPN and CDR2 is SVGIG (reference sequence). The CDR3 runs to 15 residues. The V gene lost 1 base and the J gene lost 0 bases, with 12 bases spanning the gap. CDR3 sequence reads: CAWSGGTLLNTEAFF. The CDR3 region has the DNA TGTGCCTGGAGTGGAGGGACATTATTGAACACTGAAGCTTTCTTT.

The chain combines TRBV18 with TRBJ1-2; 8 nucleotides line up with TRBD1. The germline V gene has CDR1 KGHSH and CDR2 LQKENI. Germline trimming cut 3 bases from V and 8 bases from J; bases unmatched to any gene: 5. The CDR3 runs to 13 residues. CDR3 DNA sequence: TGTGCCAGCTCACCGGACAGGGCAGGGGGCTACACCTTC. Its translation: CASSPDRAGGYTF.

The V call is TRBV4-1, the J call TRBJ2-7; tentative D call: TRBD2 (7 bases). The CDR3 spans 18 residues. Germline CDR1 is MGHRA and CDR2 is YSYEKL. V was shortened by 1 base and J by 0 bases, with 19 bases between the two germline ends. The CDR3 region has the DNA TGCGCCAGCAGCCAAGCTGGGGCGGGGGCGGGGATCTCCTACGAGCAGTACTTC. Its protein product is CASSQAGAGAGISYEQYF.

The rearrangement uses TRBV18 and TRBJ2-5; tentative D call: TRBD1 (5 bases). Trimming shortened V by 2 bases and J by 4 bases, and 17 bases separated the two germline ends. There are 16 residues in the CDR3. Germline values: CDR1 KGHSH, CDR2 LQKENI. The CDR3 sequence: CASSPSRVSGRETQYF. DNA of the CDR3: TGTGCCAGCTCACCATCCAGGGTCTCAGGTCGAGAGACCCAGTACTTC.

The genes are TRBV10-3 and TRBJ2-3; possibly TRBD2 for D (7 bases). This CDR3 has 13 amino acids. CDR1 is ENHRY, CDR2 SYGVKD, per germline. Trimming took off 8 bases at V and 2 bases at J, with 11 bases between the two ends. CDR3 in amino acids: CAIGGAPTDTQYF. The CDR3 region has the DNA TGTGCCATCGGGGGGGCGCCCACAGATACGCAGTATTTT.

This chain connects TRBV10-3 to TRBJ2-2, with 11 bases that match TRBD1. The CDR3 runs 14 residues. CDR1 and CDR2 from the germline V gene are ENHRY and SYGVKD. With V trimmed by 7 bases and J by 5 bases, 3 bases remained unmatched. The chain's CDR3 is CAIKGQGGTGELFF. The DNA of the CDR3 is TGTGCCATCAAGGGACAGGGGGGAACCGGGGAGCTGTTTTTT.

The chain employs TRBV19 and TRBJ1-1; 8 bases align to TRBD1. Germline V CDR1 and CDR2: LNHDA, SQIVND (reference sequence). CDR3 size: 15 residues. The J segment lost 1 base and the V segment lost 5 bases, leaving 6 bases of the junction unmatched. CDR3 protein: CASSHRQGRNTEAFF. In DNA form, the CDR3 reads TGTGCCAGTAGTCATCGACAGGGGAGGAACACTGAAGCTTTCTTT.

The chain joins TRBV7-2 to TRBJ2-4, with D uncertain. Germline V gene lookup returns CDR1 SGHTA and CDR2 FQGNSA. This CDR3 has 17 amino acids. Trimming took 2 bases from V and 2 from J, leaving 16 bases between them. The CDR3 DNA follows: TGTGCCAGCAGCTTATTGCTCTCAACAGTAACCAAAAACATTCAGTACTTC. It codes for CASSLLLSTVTKNIQYF.

The CDR3 DNA reads TGCGCCAGCACCAAGGGAGGGATAGGAGAGACCCAGTACTTC. Translating it yields CASTKGGIGETQYF. The V and J genes are TRBV5-1 and TRBJ2-5; TRBD2 matches 7 bases. V shed 6 bases, J shed 4 bases, and the junction held 9 bases outside the gene matches. Per germline, CDR1 SGHRS and CDR2 YFSETQ. This CDR3 is built from 14 residues.

The chain has TRBV10-3 and TRBJ1-2; D remains unclear. V was pared by 10 bases and J by 4 bases, with 10 bases between. This CDR3 spans 11 amino acids. Germline CDR1 ENHRY, CDR2 SYGVKD. CDR3 in DNA: TGTGCCACTACAGTGCGCTATGGCTACACCTTC. Amino acids: CATTVRYGYTF.

This clone appeared a single time. The genes are TRBV14 and TRBJ2-5; TRBD2 aligns across 7 bases. The junction had 10 bases not matched to a gene; V was cut back by 0 bases and J by 3 bases. CDR3 length: 17 amino acids. Germline V gene data show CDR1 as SGHDN and CDR2 as FVKESK. CDR3 protein: CASSQDIQGLRKETQYF. The CDR3 coding sequence is TGTGCCAGCAGCCAAGATATTCAGGGACTACGAAAAGAGACCCAGTACTTC.

The chain uses TRBV18 and TRBJ1-2; 12 nucleotides line up with TRBD1. V gave up 6 bases and J gave up 6 bases; unmatched junction bases: 8. CDR3 length: 15 amino acids. The germline gives CDR1 KGHSH, CDR2 LQKENI. The CDR3 DNA sequence: TGTGCCAGCTCTCTCGCCGGGACAGGGGGCCATGGCTACACCTTC. This codes for CASSLAGTGGHGYTF.